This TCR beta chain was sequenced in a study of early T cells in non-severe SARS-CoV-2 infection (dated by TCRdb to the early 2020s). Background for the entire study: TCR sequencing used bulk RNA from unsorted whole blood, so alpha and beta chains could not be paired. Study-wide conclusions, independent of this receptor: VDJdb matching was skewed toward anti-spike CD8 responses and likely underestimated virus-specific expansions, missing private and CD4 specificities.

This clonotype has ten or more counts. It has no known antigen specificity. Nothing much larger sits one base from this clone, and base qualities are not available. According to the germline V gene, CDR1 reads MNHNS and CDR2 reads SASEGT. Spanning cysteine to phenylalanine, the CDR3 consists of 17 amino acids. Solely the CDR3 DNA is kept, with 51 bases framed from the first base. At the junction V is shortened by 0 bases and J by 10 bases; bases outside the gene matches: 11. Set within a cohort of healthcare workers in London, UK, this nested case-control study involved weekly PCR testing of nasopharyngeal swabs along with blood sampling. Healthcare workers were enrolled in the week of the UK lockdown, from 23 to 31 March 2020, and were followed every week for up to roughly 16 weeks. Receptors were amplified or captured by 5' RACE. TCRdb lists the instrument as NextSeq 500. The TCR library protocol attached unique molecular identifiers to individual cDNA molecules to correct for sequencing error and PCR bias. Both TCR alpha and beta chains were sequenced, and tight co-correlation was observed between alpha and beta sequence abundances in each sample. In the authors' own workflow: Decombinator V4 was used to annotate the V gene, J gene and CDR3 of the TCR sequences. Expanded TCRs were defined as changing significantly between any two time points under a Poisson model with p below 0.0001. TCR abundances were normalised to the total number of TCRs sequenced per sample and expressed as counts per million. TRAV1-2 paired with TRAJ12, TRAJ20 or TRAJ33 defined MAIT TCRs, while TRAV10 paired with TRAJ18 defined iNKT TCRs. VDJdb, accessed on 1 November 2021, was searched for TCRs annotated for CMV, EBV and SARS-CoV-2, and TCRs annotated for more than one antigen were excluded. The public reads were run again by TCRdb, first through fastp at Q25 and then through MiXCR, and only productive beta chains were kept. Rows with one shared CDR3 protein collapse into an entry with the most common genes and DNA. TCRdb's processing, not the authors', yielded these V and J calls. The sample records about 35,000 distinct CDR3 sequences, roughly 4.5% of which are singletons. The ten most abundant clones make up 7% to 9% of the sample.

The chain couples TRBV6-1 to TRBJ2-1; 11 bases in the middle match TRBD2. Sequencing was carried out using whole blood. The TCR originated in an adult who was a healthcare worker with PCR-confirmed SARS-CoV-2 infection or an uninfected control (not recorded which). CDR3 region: CASSEALLVAGGNEQFF. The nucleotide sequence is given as TGTGCCAGCAGTGAAGCACTCTTGGTAGCGGGGGGGAACGAGCAGTTCTTC.